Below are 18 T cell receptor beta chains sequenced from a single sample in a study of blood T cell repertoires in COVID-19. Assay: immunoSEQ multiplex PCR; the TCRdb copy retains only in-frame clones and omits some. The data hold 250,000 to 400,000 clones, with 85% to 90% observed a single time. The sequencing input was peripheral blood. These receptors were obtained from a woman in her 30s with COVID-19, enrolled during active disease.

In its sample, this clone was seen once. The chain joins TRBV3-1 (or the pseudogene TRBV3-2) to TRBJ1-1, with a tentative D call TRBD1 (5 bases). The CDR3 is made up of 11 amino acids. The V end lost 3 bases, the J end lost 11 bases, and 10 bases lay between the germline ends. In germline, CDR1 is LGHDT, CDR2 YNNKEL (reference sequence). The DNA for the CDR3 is TGTGCCAGCAGCCACGGGACTCTTGCTTTCTTT. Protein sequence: CASSHGTLAFF.

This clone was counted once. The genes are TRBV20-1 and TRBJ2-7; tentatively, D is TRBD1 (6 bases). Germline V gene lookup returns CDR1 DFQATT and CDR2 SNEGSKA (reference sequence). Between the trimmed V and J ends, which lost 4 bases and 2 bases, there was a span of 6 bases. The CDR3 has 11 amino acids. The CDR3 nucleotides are TGCAGTGCTAACAGGGCCTACGAGCAGTACTTC. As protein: CSANRAYEQYF.

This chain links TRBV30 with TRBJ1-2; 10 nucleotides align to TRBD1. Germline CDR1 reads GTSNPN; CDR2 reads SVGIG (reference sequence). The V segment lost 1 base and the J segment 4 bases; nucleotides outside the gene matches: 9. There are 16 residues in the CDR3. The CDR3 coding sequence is TGTGCCTGGAGTGGCCCTATCCGGGACAGGGGCTATGGCTACACCTTC. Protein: CAWSGPIRDRGYGYTF.

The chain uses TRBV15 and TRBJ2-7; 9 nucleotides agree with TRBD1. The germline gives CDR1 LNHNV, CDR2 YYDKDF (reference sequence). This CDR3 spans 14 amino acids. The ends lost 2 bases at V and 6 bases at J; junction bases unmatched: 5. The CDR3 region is CATSRTGTGSEQYF. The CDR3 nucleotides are TGTGCCACCAGCAGAACCGGGACAGGGTCCGAGCAGTACTTC.

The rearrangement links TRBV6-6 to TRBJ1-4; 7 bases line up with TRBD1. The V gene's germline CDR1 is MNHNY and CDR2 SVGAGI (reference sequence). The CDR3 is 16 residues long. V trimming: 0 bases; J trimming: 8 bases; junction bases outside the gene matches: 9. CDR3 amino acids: CASSYSIPQGDEKLFF. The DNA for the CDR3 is TGTGCCAGCAGTTACTCGATACCCCAGGGGGACGAAAAACTGTTTTTT.

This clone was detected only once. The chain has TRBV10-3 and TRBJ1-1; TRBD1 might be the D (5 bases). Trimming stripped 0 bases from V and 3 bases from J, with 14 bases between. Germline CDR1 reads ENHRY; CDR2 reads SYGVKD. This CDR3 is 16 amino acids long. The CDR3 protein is CAISESTQTEYTEAFF. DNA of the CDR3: TGTGCCATCAGTGAGTCCACCCAGACAGAGTACACTGAAGCTTTCTTT.

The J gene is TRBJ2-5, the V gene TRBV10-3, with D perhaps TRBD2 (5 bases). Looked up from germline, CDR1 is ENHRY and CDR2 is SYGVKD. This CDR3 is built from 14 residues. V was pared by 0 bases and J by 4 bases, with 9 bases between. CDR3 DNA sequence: TGTGCCATCAGTGAGTCGACCGAGGGAGAGACCCAGTACTTC. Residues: CAISESTEGETQYF.

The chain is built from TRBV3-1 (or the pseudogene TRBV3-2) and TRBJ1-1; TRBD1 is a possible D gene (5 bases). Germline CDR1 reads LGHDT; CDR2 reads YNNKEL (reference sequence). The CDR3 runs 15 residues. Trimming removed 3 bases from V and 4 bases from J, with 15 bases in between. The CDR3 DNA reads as TGTGCCAGCAGCCAGATGGGAGGGGAAGGCACTGAAGCTTTCTTT. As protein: CASSQMGGEGTEAFF.

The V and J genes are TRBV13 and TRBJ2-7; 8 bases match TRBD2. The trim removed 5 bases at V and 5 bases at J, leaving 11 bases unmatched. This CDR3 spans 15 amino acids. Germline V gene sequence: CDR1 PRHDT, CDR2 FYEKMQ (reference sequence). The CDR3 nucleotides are TGTGCCAGCAGCGCCGGGACTAGAGGAAGAAACGAGCAGTACTTC. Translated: CASSAGTRGRNEQYF.

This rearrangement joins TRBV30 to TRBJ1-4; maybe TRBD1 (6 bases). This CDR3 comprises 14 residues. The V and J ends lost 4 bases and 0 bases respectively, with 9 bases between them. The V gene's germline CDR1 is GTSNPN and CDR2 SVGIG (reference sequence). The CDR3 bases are TGTGCCTGGAACAGGGCGACAACTAATGAAAAACTGTTTTTT. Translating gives CAWNRATTNEKLFF.

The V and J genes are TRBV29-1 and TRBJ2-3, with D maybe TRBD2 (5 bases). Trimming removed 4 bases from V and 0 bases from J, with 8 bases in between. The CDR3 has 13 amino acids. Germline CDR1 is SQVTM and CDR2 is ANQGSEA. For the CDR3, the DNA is TGCAGCGTTGCGCGGACTAGCACAGATACGCAGTATTTT. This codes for CSVARTSTDTQYF.

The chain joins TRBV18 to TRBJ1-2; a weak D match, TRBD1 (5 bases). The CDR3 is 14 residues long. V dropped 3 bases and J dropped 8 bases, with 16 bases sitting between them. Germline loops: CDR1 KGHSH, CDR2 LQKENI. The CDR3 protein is CASSPERLGRGYTF. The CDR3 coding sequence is TGTGCCAGCTCACCGGAAAGGCTGGGGCGCGGCTACACCTTC.

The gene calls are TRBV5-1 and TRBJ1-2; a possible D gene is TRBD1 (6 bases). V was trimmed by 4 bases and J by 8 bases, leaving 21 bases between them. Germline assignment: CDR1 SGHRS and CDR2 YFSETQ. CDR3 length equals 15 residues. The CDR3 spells CASSLEHRAVDGYTF. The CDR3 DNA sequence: TGCGCCAGCAGCCTTGAGCACAGGGCGGTCGACGGCTACACCTTC.

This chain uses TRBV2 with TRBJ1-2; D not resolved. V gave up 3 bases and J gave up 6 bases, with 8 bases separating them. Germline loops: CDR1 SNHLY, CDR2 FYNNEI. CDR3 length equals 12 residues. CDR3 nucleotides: TGTGCCAGCAGTGATTTTATCGATGGCTACACCTTC. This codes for CASSDFIDGYTF.

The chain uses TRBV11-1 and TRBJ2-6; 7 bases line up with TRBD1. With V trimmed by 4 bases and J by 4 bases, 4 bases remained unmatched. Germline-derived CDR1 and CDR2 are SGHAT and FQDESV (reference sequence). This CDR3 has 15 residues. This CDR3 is CASSSRGLGANVLTF. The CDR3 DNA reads TGTGCCAGCAGCTCCAGGGGGTTAGGGGCCAACGTCCTGACTTTC.

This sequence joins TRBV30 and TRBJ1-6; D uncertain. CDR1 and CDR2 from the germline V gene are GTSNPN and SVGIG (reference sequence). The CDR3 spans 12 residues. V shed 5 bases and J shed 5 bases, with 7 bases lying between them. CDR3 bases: TGTGCCTGGGATGCAGATAATTCACCCCTCCACTTT. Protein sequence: CAWDADNSPLHF. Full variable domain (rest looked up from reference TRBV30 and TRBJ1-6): SQTIHQWPATLVQPVGSPLSLECTVEGTSNPNLYWYRQAAGRGLQLLFYSVGIGQISSEVPQNLSASRPQDRQFILSSKKLLLSDSGFYLCAWDADNSPLHFGNGTRLTVT.

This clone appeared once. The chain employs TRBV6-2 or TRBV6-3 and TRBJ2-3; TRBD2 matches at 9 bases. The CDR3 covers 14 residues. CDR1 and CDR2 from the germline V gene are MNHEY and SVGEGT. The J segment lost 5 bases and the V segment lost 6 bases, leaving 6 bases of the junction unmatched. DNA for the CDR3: TGTGCCAGCAGCCTCGGGACTAGCTTAGATACGCAGTATTTT. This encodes CASSLGTSLDTQYF.

The CDR3 coding sequence is TGTGCCAGCAGCCGCGGACTAGCGGGAGCCTCTGAGACCCAGTACTTC. This translates into CASSRGLAGASETQYF. The chain has TRBV3-1 (or the pseudogene TRBV3-2) and TRBJ2-5; 13 bases are shared with TRBD2. V lost 4 bases to trimming and J lost 5 bases; unmatched junction nucleotides: 7. Germline values: CDR1 LGHDT, CDR2 YNNKEL (reference sequence). This CDR3 contains 16 residues.